This T cell receptor beta chain stems from a study of blood T cell repertoires in COVID-19. Study summary: The cDNA or gDNA used as material had been derived from T cells, B-cell-depleted T cells, or PBMCs.

The repertoire was sequenced with immunoSEQ multiplex PCR; TCRdb's copy has only in-frame clones and lacks some. The profile shows some 100,000 clones, more than 65% of them singletons. The germline V gene has CDR1 SGHRS and CDR2 YFSETQ. The CDR3 spans 14 residues. V lost 3 bases, J lost 8 bases, and 9 bases stayed unmatched. This clonotype was sampled from a woman over 75 with active or convalescent COVID-19. V usage is TRBV5-1 and J usage is TRBJ1-2, with 8 nucleotides matching TRBD1. The specimen was peripheral blood. The CDR3 reads CASSYLMDRDGYTF. CDR3 DNA sequence: TGCGCCAGCAGCTACCTTATGGACAGGGACGGCTACACCTTC.